The clone carrying this T cell receptor (beta chain) was counted a few times. With V trimmed by 5 bases and J by 0 bases, 10 bases remained unmatched. This CDR3 spans 17 amino acids. CDR1 MNHEY and CDR2 SMNVEV come from the germline V gene (reference sequence). Patients in Seattle were enrolled during active infection, then followed longitudinally. This sample was included in a study of blood T cell repertoires in COVID-19. On the study more broadly: Sample material is recorded as cDNA or gDNA derived from T cells, B-cell-depleted T cells, or PBMCs.

In the original analysis: Researchers report that nucleated cell counts were estimated from reference gene primer amplification. The repertoire was sequenced with immunoSEQ multiplex PCR; TCRdb's copy has only in-frame clones and lacks some. That table furnishes V, J and clone size, whereas the DNA furnished D and trimming. There are under 200,000 clones in the sample; around 87% occur only once, and about 0.6% lies in the top ten. This receptor was identified in a man in his 60s with COVID-19, enrolled during active disease. Specimen: peripheral blood. The chain recombines TRBV27 with TRBJ1-1, with 9 bases identical to TRBD1. Written as DNA, the CDR3 is TGTGCCAGCAGTACCTTGGGACAGGGAAAAATGAACACTGAAGCTTTCTTT. Encoded protein: CASSTLGQGKMNTEAFF.